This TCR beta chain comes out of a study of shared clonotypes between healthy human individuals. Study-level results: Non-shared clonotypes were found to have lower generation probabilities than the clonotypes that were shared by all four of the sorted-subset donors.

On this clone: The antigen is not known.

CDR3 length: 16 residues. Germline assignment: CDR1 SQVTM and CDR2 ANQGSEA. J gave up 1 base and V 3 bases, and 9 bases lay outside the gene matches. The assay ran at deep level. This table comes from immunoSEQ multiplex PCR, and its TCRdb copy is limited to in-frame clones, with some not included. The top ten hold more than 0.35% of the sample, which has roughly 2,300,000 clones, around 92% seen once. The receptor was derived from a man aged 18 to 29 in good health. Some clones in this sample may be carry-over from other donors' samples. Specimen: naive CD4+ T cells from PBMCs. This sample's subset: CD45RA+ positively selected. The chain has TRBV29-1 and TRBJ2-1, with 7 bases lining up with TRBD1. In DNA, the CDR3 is TGCAGCGTTGATGTGGGGACAGCTTCTTCCTACAATGAGCAGTTCTTC. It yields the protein CSVDVGTASSYNEQFF.